The 24 T cell receptor beta chains listed next were all sequenced from one sample in a study of T cells in severe cutaneous drug reactions. Bulk and single-cell libraries used iRepertoire multiplex PCR with TCR subtype-specific primers. For each CDR3 protein, TCRdb gives one entry from its re-call of the multiplex PCR reads, without DNA. The sample shows roughly 7,000 distinct CDR3 sequences, and about a third sits with its ten largest clones. Carbamazepine had induced Stevens-Johnson syndrome or toxic epidermal necrolysis in the sequenced donors. The sequenced sample was cells from a skin blister. These receptors originate from a human donor with toxic epidermal necrolysis, a severe cutaneous drug reaction.

The rearrangement joins TRBV7-3 to TRBJ2-3. CDR1 and CDR2 from the germline V gene are SGHTA and FQGTGA. CDR3 length equals 14 residues. The CDR3 region is CASSLNMAADTQYF.

This chain links TRBV28 with TRBJ1-1; there is no DNA to check the TCRdb D call of TRBD1. The CDR3 contains 15 residues. Germline lookup yields CDR1 MDHEN and CDR2 SYDVKM. This CDR3 is CASSSPTGRDTEAFF. The full variable domain, in which reference TRBV28 and TRBJ1-1 provide the parts outside the CDR3, is DVKVTQSSRYLVKRTGEKVFLECVQDMDHENMFWYRQDPGLGLRLIYFSYDVKMKEKGDIPEGYSVSREKKERFSLILESASTNQTSMYLCASSSPTGRDTEAFFGQGTRLTVV.

V usage is TRBV29-1 and J usage is TRBJ2-5; TCRdb's D call, TRBD2, is unchecked because there is no DNA. This CDR3 region has 13 residues. The germline gives CDR1 SQVTM, CDR2 ANQGSEA. The chain's CDR3 is CSSKKGRAETQYF. Drawing the rest from reference TRBV29-1 and TRBJ2-5, the complete variable domain is SAVISQKPSRDICQRGTSLTIQCQVDSQVTMMFWYRQQPGQSLTLIATANQGSEATYESGFVIDKFPISRPNLTFSTLTVSNMSPEDSSIYLCSSKKGRAETQYFGPGTRLLVL.

This clonotype is deemed medium-sized by its frequency. The chain is built from TRBV5-1 and TRBJ2-3; TCRdb calls TRBD1, which cannot be checked without DNA. The CDR3 contains 13 residues. CDR1 and CDR2 from the germline V gene are SGHRS and YFSETQ. CDR3 residues: CASSPQGPDTQYF.

The chain is built from TRBV13 and TRBJ1-2; TCRdb outputs TRBD1, but without DNA this stays unchecked. CDR1 PRHDT and CDR2 FYEKMQ come from the germline V gene (reference sequence). The CDR3 sequence is 14 residues long. The CDR3 region is CASSLVASPNGYTF.

The rearrangement joins TRBV4-3 to TRBJ1-2. From germline, CDR1 is LGHNA and CDR2 YSLEER. The CDR3 length is 16 residues. This CDR3 reads CASSQVEAGWARGYTF.

The rearrangement uses TRBV28 and TRBJ2-7; TCRdb proposes TRBD2, but this gene call is untestable without DNA. The CDR3 consists of 13 residues. Per the germline V gene, CDR1 is MDHEN and CDR2 is SYDVKM. The chain's CDR3 is CASSFGPSYEQYF.

According to its frequency, this clonotype is medium-sized. This rearrangement joins TRBV6-1 to TRBJ2-1; TCRdb outputs TRBD2, but without DNA this stays unchecked. Germline assignment: CDR1 MNHNS and CDR2 SASEGT. The CDR3 length is 16 residues. Here the CDR3 reads CASSTTSGRAYNEQFF.

The chain is built from TRBV12-3 or TRBV12-4 and TRBJ2-3; as DNA is missing, the TRBD2 call by TCRdb cannot be tested. This CDR3 region has 16 residues. The CDR3 spells CASRPPGLAYTDTQYF.

The genes are TRBV5-1 and TRBJ1-2; no DNA is available, so the TRBD1 call from TCRdb remains unchecked. The CDR3 is made up of 17 amino acids. Germline CDR1 is SGHRS and CDR2 is YFSETQ. The CDR3 reads CASSRPGGSAANYGYTF.

V usage is TRBV28 and J usage is TRBJ2-1; without DNA, the TCRdb call of TRBD2 cannot be checked. This CDR3 is built from 17 residues. Germline V gene sequence: CDR1 MDHEN, CDR2 SYDVKM. The CDR3 is CASSLPASGESYNEQFF.

This chain links TRBV6-5 with TRBJ1-1. This CDR3 region has 17 residues. Germline assignment: CDR1 MNHEY and CDR2 SVGAGI. CDR3 in amino acids: CASSYSEGRYMNTEAFF.

The CDR3 is CASIGGIGDTQYF. The V and J genes are TRBV27 and TRBJ2-3; TCRdb outputs TRBD1, but without DNA this stays unchecked. Germline V gene lookup returns CDR1 MNHEY and CDR2 SMNVEV (reference sequence). This CDR3 contains 13 residues.

By frequency, this clonotype registers medium-sized. V gene TRBV2 combines with J gene TRBJ2-7; the TCRdb D gene call, TRBD1, has no DNA to confirm it. Germline CDR1 and CDR2: SNHLY and FYNNEI. This CDR3 spans 12 amino acids. CDR3 protein: CANLRPGGEQYF. Based on the CDR3 plus reference TRBV2 and TRBJ2-7, the full variable domain is EPEVTQTPSHQVTQMGQEVILRCVPISNHLYFYWYRQILGQKVEFLVSFYNNEISEKSEIFDDQFSVERPDGSNFTLKIRSTKLEDSAMYFCANLRPGGEQYFGPGTRLTVT.

The J gene is TRBJ2-3, the V gene TRBV18; no DNA is available, so the TRBD1 call from TCRdb remains unchecked. This CDR3 contains 15 residues. Per the germline V gene, CDR1 is KGHSH and CDR2 is LQKENI. The CDR3 spells CASSPGDSFADTQYF.

This chain joins TRBV2 and TRBJ2-5. From germline, CDR1 is SNHLY and CDR2 FYNNEI. The CDR3 runs to 13 residues. CDR3 in amino acids: CASKDSAQETQYF.

This sequence joins TRBV27 and TRBJ1-1; without DNA, the TCRdb call of TRBD1 cannot be checked. This CDR3 comprises 14 residues. Germline V gene lookup returns CDR1 MNHEY and CDR2 SMNVEV (reference sequence). CDR3 amino acids: CASSLTTTGREAFF.

The chain has TRBV5-1 and TRBJ2-7; TCRdb's D call, TRBD1, is unchecked because there is no DNA. Germline V gives CDR1 SGHRS, CDR2 YFSETQ. CDR3 size: 14 residues. CDR3 in amino acids: CASSLESGGYEQYF.

The chain carries TRBV28 and TRBJ1-4. CDR3 length equals 13 residues. CDR1 is MDHEN and CDR2 is SYDVKM in the germline V gene. CDR3 in amino acids: CASSLLANEKLFF.

V gene TRBV7-2 combines with J gene TRBJ2-5; TCRdb designates TRBD2, a call that cannot be tested without DNA. This CDR3 contains 15 residues. Looked up from germline, CDR1 is SGHTA and CDR2 is FQGNSA. CDR3 sequence reads: CASSPTSGSSETQYF. Combining the CDR3 with reference TRBV7-2 and TRBJ2-5 gives the whole variable domain GAGVSQSPSNKVTEKGKDVELRCDPISGHTALYWYRQSLGQGLEFLIYFQGNSAPDKSGLPSDRFSAERTGGSVSTLTIQRTQQEDSAVYLCASSPTSGSSETQYFGPGTRLLVL.

The chain links TRBV28 to TRBJ1-1. Germline CDR1 is MDHEN and CDR2 is SYDVKM. This CDR3 contains 12 residues. CDR3 loop: CASSSYSWLAFF.

V usage is TRBV20-1 and J usage is TRBJ2-1; absent DNA, TCRdb's TRBD1 call cannot be checked. Germline values: CDR1 DFQATT, CDR2 SNEGSKA (reference sequence). The CDR3 is 13 amino acids. The CDR3 reads CSASNPGIHEQFF.

This chain links TRBV7-8 with TRBJ1-3; TCRdb designates TRBD1, a call that cannot be tested without DNA. This CDR3 has 17 amino acids. The germline gives CDR1 SGHVS, CDR2 FQNEAQ. The CDR3 region is CASSLRQGVLTGNTIYF.

The rearrangement links TRBV5-4 to TRBJ1-2. Germline CDR1 SGHNT, CDR2 YYREEE (reference sequence). CDR3 size: 13 residues. CDR3 region: CASSLDSYYGYTF.